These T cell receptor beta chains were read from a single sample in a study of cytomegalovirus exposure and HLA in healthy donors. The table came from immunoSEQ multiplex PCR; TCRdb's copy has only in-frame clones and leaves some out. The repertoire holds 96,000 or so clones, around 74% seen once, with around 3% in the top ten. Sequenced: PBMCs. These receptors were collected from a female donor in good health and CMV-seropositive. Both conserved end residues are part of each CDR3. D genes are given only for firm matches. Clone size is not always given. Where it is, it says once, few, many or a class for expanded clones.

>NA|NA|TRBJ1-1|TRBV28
CASSFGGSTEAFF
TGTGCCAGCAGTTTCGGGGGGAGCACTGAAGCTTTCTTT
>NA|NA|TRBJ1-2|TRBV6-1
CASSEAYLRGGYTF
TGTGCCAGCAGTGAAGCGTATCTCAGGGGAGGCTACACCTTC
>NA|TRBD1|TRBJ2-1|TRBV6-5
CASSFRTGGHEQFF
TGTGCCAGCAGTTTTCGAACAGGGGGGCATGAGCAGTTCTTC
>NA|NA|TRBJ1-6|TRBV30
CAWSLWGSPNSPLHF
TGTGCCTGGAGTTTATGGGGCAGCCCTAATTCACCCCTCCACTTT
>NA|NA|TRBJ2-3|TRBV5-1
CASSLYRTPSDTQYF
TGCGCCAGCAGCTTGTACAGAACTCCTTCCGATACGCAGTATTTT
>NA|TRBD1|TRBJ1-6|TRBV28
CASSPSDRNNSPLHF
TGTGCCAGCAGCCCCTCGGACAGGAATAATTCACCCCTCCACTTT
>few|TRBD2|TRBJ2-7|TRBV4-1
CASSQDMTSGSYEQYF
TGCGCCAGCAGCCAAGATATGACTAGCGGGAGCTACGAGCAGTACTTC
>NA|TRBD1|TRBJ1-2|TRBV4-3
CASSRAGQGNYGYTF
TGCGCCAGCAGCCGCGCCGGACAGGGAAACTATGGCTACACCTTC
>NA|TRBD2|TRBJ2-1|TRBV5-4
CASSLRGRQSYNEQFF
TGTGCCAGCAGCTTGCGCGGGAGGCAATCCTACAATGAGCAGTTCTTC
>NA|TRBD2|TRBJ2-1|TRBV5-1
CASRVAGEYNEQFF
TGCGCCAGCAGGGTAGCGGGAGAATACAATGAGCAGTTCTTC
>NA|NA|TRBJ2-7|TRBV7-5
CARSYPTGGDISYEQYF
TGTGCCAGAAGCTACCCCACTGGGGGGGACATTTCCTACGAGCAGTACTTC
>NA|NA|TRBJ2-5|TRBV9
CASSVQVGPQETQYF
TGTGCCAGCAGCGTCCAGGTGGGTCCGCAAGAGACCCAGTACTTC
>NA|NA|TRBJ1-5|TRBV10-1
CASRLYSNQPQHF
TGCGCCAGCAGGTTATATAGCAATCAGCCCCAGCATTTT
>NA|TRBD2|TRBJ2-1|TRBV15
CATVERPSGAYNEQFF
TGTGCCACCGTCGAGAGACCTAGCGGGGCATACAATGAGCAGTTCTTC
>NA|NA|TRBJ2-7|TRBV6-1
CASIFSAGGYEQYF
TGTGCCAGCATCTTCTCCGCCGGGGGCTACGAGCAGTACTTC
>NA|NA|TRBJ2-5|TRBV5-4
CASSLSGQGGETQYF
TGTGCCAGCAGCTTGTCAGGCCAAGGGGGAGAGACCCAGTACTTC
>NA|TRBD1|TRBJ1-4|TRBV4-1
CASSPRTGGGEKLFF
TGCGCCAGCAGCCCCCGGACAGGGGGCGGCGAAAAACTGTTTTTT
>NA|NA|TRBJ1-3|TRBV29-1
CSVEGRGGGGNTIYF
TGCAGCGTTGAAGGCCGCGGAGGTGGAGGAAACACCATATATTTT
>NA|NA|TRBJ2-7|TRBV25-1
CASSGGDSPSYEQYF
TGTGCCAGCAGTGGGGGGGACAGTCCCTCCTACGAGCAGTACTTC
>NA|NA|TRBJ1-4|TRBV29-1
CSVEKSQGEKLFF
TGCAGCGTTGAAAAGTCGCAGGGAGAAAAACTGTTTTTT
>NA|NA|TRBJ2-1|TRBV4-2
CASSHSSGNEQFF
TGTGCCAGCAGCCATTCGTCCGGCAATGAGCAGTTCTTC
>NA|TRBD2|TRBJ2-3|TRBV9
CASSVGGLNHDTQYF
TGTGCCAGCAGCGTAGGGGGACTAAACCACGATACGCAGTATTTT
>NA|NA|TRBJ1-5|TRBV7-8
CASSLVAGNQPQHF
TGTGCCAGCAGCTTAGTGGCGGGCAATCAGCCCCAGCATTTT
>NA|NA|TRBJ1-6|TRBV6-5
CARHGRDTGSPLHF
TGTGCCAGGCATGGGCGGGATACCGGGTCACCCCTCCACTTT
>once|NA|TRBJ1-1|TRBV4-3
CASSQSRDTEAFF
TGCGCCAGCAGCCAATCCCGGGACACTGAAGCTTTCTTT
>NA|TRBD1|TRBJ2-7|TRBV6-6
CASSLSFQDRPYEQYF
TGTGCCAGCAGCTTATCGTTCCAGGACAGGCCTTACGAGCAGTACTTC
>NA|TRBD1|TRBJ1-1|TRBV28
CASSRDRGVPEAFF
TGTGCCAGCAGTCGGGACAGGGGGGTCCCTGAAGCTTTCTTT
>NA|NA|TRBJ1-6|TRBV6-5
CASSFGSSGANSPLHF
TGTGCCAGCAGTTTCGGGTCTTCAGGGGCTAATTCACCCCTCCACTTT
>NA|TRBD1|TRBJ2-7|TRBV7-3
CASSPASGTVYEQYF
TGTGCCAGCAGCCCAGCCTCCGGGACAGTCTACGAGCAGTACTTC
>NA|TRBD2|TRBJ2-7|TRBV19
CASRTTSGSYEQYF
TGTGCCAGTAGAACCACTAGCGGGAGTTACGAGCAGTACTTC
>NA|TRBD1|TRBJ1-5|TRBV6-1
CASRGTGEQPQHF
TGTGCCAGCAGGGGGACAGGGGAACAGCCCCAGCATTTT
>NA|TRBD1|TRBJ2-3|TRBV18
CASSPRTGSDTQYF
TGTGCCAGCTCACCACGGACAGGGTCCGATACGCAGTATTTT
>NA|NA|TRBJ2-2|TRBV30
CAWSRDTNTGELFF
TGTGCCTGGAGTCGGGACACCAACACCGGGGAGCTGTTTTTT
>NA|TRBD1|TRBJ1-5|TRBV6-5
CASSPGTGVTQPQHF
TGTGCCAGCAGCCCTGGGACAGGGGTAACTCAGCCCCAGCATTTT
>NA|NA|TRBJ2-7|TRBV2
CASRTAPYEQYF
TGTGCCAGCAGGACAGCACCCTACGAGCAGTACTTC
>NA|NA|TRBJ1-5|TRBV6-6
CASSYGRAFNQPQHF
TGTGCCAGCAGTTACGGCAGGGCTTTCAATCAGCCCCAGCATTTT
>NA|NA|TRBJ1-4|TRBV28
CASSPVRATNEKLFF
TGTGCCAGCAGTCCTGTCAGGGCAACTAATGAAAAACTGTTTTTT
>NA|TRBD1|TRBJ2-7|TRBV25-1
CASSESLGTGLGEQYF
TGTGCCAGCAGTGAATCTCTAGGGACAGGGCTCGGCGAGCAGTACTTC
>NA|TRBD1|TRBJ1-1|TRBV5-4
CASSLGGGAGGATEAFF
TGTGCCAGCAGCTTGGGTGGGGGAGCAGGGGGCGCGACTGAAGCTTTCTTT
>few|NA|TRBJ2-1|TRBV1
CTSSQDTLAGGYNEQFF
TGCACCAGCAGCCAAGATACGCTAGCGGGAGGCTACAATGAGCAGTTCTTC
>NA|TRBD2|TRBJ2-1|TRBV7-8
CASSFRLAGGNEQFF
TGTGCCAGCAGCTTCCGACTAGCGGGTGGCAATGAGCAGTTCTTC
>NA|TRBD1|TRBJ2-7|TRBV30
CAWSPDREYEQYF
TGTGCCTGGAGTCCTGACAGGGAGTACGAGCAGTACTTC
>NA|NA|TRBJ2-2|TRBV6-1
CASQLAGAYTGELFF
TGTGCCAGCCAATTGGCGGGGGCCTACACCGGGGAGCTGTTTTTT
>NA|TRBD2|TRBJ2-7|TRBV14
CASSQESSGVYEQYF
TGTGCCAGCAGCCAAGAATCTAGCGGAGTCTACGAGCAGTACTTC
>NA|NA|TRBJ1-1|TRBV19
CASTFRLNTEAFF
TGTGCCAGTACCTTCCGTTTGAACACTGAAGCTTTCTTT
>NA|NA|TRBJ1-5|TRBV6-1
CASTQGGGNQPQHF
TGTGCCAGCACCCAAGGGGGGGGGAATCAGCCCCAGCATTTT
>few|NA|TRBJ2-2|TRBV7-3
CASKVGRDGELFF
TGTGCCAGCAAGGTCGGGCGGGACGGGGAGCTGTTTTTT
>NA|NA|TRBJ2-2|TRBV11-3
CASSSWTSNTGELFF
TGTGCCAGCAGCTCCTGGACATCGAACACCGGGGAGCTGTTTTTT
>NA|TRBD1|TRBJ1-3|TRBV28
CASRMAGTGGNTIYF
TGTGCCAGCAGGATGGCCGGGACAGGTGGAAACACCATATATTTT
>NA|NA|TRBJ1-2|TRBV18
CASSPPGGANYGYTF
TGTGCCAGCTCACCACCGGGGGGAGCTAACTATGGCTACACCTTC
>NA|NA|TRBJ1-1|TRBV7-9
CASSEFAAGATEAFF
TGTGCCAGCAGTGAGTTTGCGGCAGGGGCCACTGAAGCTTTCTTT
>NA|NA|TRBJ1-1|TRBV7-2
CASSLSNPPDEAFF
TGTGCCAGCAGCTTATCAAATCCCCCAGATGAAGCTTTCTTT
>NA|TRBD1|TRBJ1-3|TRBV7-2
CASRPQGDTIYF
TGTGCCAGCAGACCGCAGGGGGACACCATATATTTT
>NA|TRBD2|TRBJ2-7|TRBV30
CAWSPKGSGGAYEQYF
TGTGCCTGGAGCCCGAAAGGGAGCGGGGGGGCCTACGAGCAGTACTTC